Following are 26 T cell receptor beta chains from one sample sequenced in a study of T cell responses to AZD1222 COVID-19 vaccine. TCRdb's table, derived via immunoSEQ multiplex PCR, lists solely in-frame clones and lacks some. The sample consists of 100,000 to 150,000 clones, about nine tenths of them appearing once. Source: peripheral blood, taken 28 days after the second AZD1222 dose. These receptors came from an adult who received the AZD1222 COVID-19 vaccine.

This sequence joins TRBV15 and TRBJ2-4; D remains ambiguous. The V end was cut by 1 base, the J end by 1 base, with 8 bases between. The germline gives CDR1 LNHNV, CDR2 YYDKDF (reference sequence). CDR3 size: 15 residues. The CDR3 region has the DNA TGTGCCACCAGCAGAGGGGGTGAGGCCAAAAACATTCAGTACTTC. This encodes CATSRGGEAKNIQYF.

This sequence joins TRBV18 and TRBJ1-2; possible D gene TRBD1, 5 bases. CDR3 length equals 13 residues. The germline CDR1 and CDR2 sequences are KGHSH and LQKENI. Trimming stripped 6 bases from V and 3 bases from J, with 11 bases between. CDR3 loop: CASSTGTDYGYTF. In nucleotides, the CDR3 is TGTGCCAGCTCTACGGGGACGGACTATGGCTACACCTTC.

This chain uses TRBV11-3 with TRBJ1-1, with D unclear. This CDR3 spans 14 amino acids. Germline V lookup: CDR1 SGHNT, CDR2 YENEEA. The germline V and J ends were trimmed by 1 base and 0 bases, with 6 bases remaining between them. This CDR3 is CASSLVPMNTEAFF. The CDR3 coding sequence is TGTGCCAGCAGCTTAGTTCCAATGAACACTGAAGCTTTCTTT.

Only a few counts were recorded for this clone. The chain couples TRBV5-4 to TRBJ1-5; D not certain. The CDR3 runs to 11 residues. V lost 2 bases and J 6 bases, leaving 3 bases between the germline ends. From germline, CDR1 is SGHNT and CDR2 YYREEE (reference sequence). The CDR3 region has the DNA TGTGCCAGCAGCTTAGGTCAGCCCCAGCATTTT. Protein: CASSLGQPQHF.

CDR3 in DNA: TGTGCCAGCAGCCATAAAACAGGAAATGAAAAACTGTTTTTT. Translating it yields CASSHKTGNEKLFF. The chain links TRBV3-1 (or the pseudogene TRBV3-2) to TRBJ1-4; D possibly corresponds to TRBD1 (5 bases). Trimming cost V 3 bases and J 5 bases, with 10 bases left between them. The CDR3 consists of 14 residues. Germline values: CDR1 LGHDT, CDR2 YNNKEL (reference sequence).

This clone has only one observation. The chain links TRBV18 to TRBJ1-5; 8 bases match TRBD1. The CDR3 covers 14 residues. CDR1 and CDR2 from the germline V gene are KGHSH and LQKENI. J was trimmed by 1 base and V by 6 bases; bases with no gene match: 2. In DNA, the CDR3 is TGTGCCAGCTCTCAGGGGGCGAGCAATCAGCCCCAGCATTTT. It translates to CASSQGASNQPQHF. The full variable domain, in which reference TRBV18 and TRBJ1-5 provide the parts outside the CDR3, is NAGVMQNPRHLVRRRGQEARLRCSPMKGHSHVYWYRQLPEEGLKFMVYLQKENIIDESGMPKERFSAEFPKEGPSILRIQQVVRGDSAAYFCASSQGASNQPQHFGDGTRLSIL.

This chain uses TRBV7-2 with TRBJ1-2, with 8 bases matching TRBD1. Germline V CDR1 and CDR2: SGHTA, FQGNSA. V dropped 5 bases and J dropped 5; count of bases not matched to a gene: 7. There are 14 residues in the CDR3. CDR3 nucleotide sequence: TGTGCCAGCAGCCCTCCGGGACAGGCATATGGCTACACCTTC. Its translation is CASSPPGQAYGYTF.

The rearrangement uses TRBV19 and TRBJ1-5; D ambiguous. Germline CDR1 is LNHDA and CDR2 is SQIVND (reference sequence). CDR3 length equals 14 residues. V was cut by 2 bases and J by 5 bases, with 10 bases left in between. Here the CDR3 DNA reads TGTGCCAGTAGTATAAAACCCGGGGATCAGCCCCAGCATTTT. Amino acid sequence: CASSIKPGDQPQHF.

This clone was detected once. The J gene is TRBJ2-3, the V gene TRBV7-3; tentatively, D is TRBD1 or TRBD2 (5 bases each). The CDR3 loop spans 15 amino acids. V lost 4 bases and J 5 bases, leaving 16 bases between the germline ends. CDR1 is SGHTA, CDR2 FQGTGA, per germline. The CDR3 is CASSSRARELDTQYF. CDR3 in DNA: TGTGCCAGCAGCTCCAGGGCTAGGGAGTTAGATACGCAGTATTTT.

The chain combines TRBV6-6 with TRBJ2-1; D uncertain. V gave up 2 bases and J gave up 8 bases, with 16 bases separating them. The CDR3 totals 15 residues. Looked up from germline, CDR1 is MNHNY and CDR2 is SVGAGI (reference sequence). CDR3 nucleotide sequence: TGTGCCAGCAGTTACACCCCCCCGACGGAATATGAGCAGTTCTTC. Translation gives CASSYTPPTEYEQFF.

The CDR3 is CAIRAGTTYNEQFF. The DNA for the CDR3 is TGTGCCATCAGGGCCGGAACAACCTACAATGAGCAGTTCTTC. This rearrangement joins TRBV10-3 to TRBJ2-1; D remains unclear. This CDR3 is built from 14 residues. The germline V gene encodes CDR1 ENHRY and CDR2 SYGVKD. V was cut by 6 bases and J by 2 bases, with 11 bases left in between.

J is TRBJ2-3 and V is TRBV3-1 (or the pseudogene TRBV3-2), with D possibly TRBD1 on 6 matching bases. The CDR3 loop spans 14 amino acids. Germline V gene sequence: CDR1 LGHDT, CDR2 YNNKEL (reference sequence). V was cut by 4 bases and J by 0 bases, with 8 bases left in between. The CDR3 DNA reads as TGTGCCAGCAGCCTCGGACAGAGCACAGATACGCAGTATTTT. Translated: CASSLGQSTDTQYF.

The chain has TRBV7-6 and TRBJ1-4, with D perhaps TRBD1 (5 bases). This CDR3 comprises 15 residues. V lost 3 bases, J lost 1 base, and 9 bases lay in between. Germline V gene lookup returns CDR1 SGHVS and CDR2 FNYEAQ. The CDR3 is CASSLSGLTNEKLFF. CDR3 DNA: TGTGCCAGCAGCTTGTCAGGGTTAACTAATGAAAAACTGTTTTTT.

The chain recombines TRBV7-9 with TRBJ1-4, with 7 bases aligning to TRBD1. J lost 5 bases, V lost 5 bases, and 5 bases had no gene match. The CDR3 has 14 amino acids. From germline, CDR1 is SEHNR and CDR2 FQNEAQ (reference sequence). The CDR3, as DNA: TGTGCCAGCAGCCGACAGGGTGTGAATGAAAAACTGTTTTTT. Amino acids: CASSRQGVNEKLFF.

The chain employs TRBV7-9 and TRBJ1-1; possible D gene TRBD1, 6 bases. Per germline, CDR1 SEHNR and CDR2 FQNEAQ (reference sequence). V was cut by 3 bases and J by 1 base, with 9 bases left in between. The CDR3 consists of 14 residues. DNA for the CDR3: TGTGCCAGCAGCTTTGAGGGGGAGAACACTGAAGCTTTCTTT. Its translation: CASSFEGENTEAFF.

This clone was detected a few times. This chain joins TRBV7-9 and TRBJ1-5, with D possibly being TRBD1 (6 bases). The CDR3 contains 15 residues. The germline V and J ends were trimmed by 4 bases and 7 bases, with 17 bases remaining between them. The germline CDR1 and CDR2 sequences are SEHNR and FQNEAQ (reference sequence). CDR3 region: CASSSSGGQGQPQHF. CDR3 sequence (DNA): TGTGCCAGCAGCTCCTCTGGGGGACAAGGGCAGCCCCAGCATTTT.

The chain uses TRBV19 and TRBJ2-1; 9 bases line up with TRBD1. Per the germline V gene, CDR1 is LNHDA and CDR2 is SQIVND (reference sequence). V shed 4 bases and J 8 bases; nucleotides not matched to a gene: 15. The CDR3 totals 17 residues. Here the CDR3 reads CASSTQSRDRVGHEQFF. The CDR3 coding sequence is TGTGCCAGTAGTACACAGTCCCGGGACAGGGTGGGGCATGAGCAGTTCTTC.

CDR3 residues: CASSSYRAMNTEAFF. CDR3 in DNA: TGTGCCAGCAGTTCGTACAGGGCCATGAACACTGAAGCTTTCTTT. The chain carries TRBV6-2 or TRBV6-3 and TRBJ1-1; perhaps TRBD1 as D (6 bases). V was trimmed by 4 bases and J by 0 bases, leaving 12 bases between them. The CDR3 covers 15 residues. Germline-derived CDR1 and CDR2 are MNHEY and SVGEGT.

This chain joins TRBV7-2 and TRBJ1-2; 7 bases are a match to TRBD1. In germline, CDR1 is SGHTA, CDR2 FQGNSA. J gave up 6 bases and V 11 bases, and 12 bases lay outside the gene matches. The CDR3 runs to 13 residues. The CDR3 region is CASGVGQTNGYTF. The CDR3 nucleotides are TGTGCCTCTGGCGTGGGACAGACAAATGGCTACACCTTC.

The V call is TRBV6-5, the J call TRBJ2-7; either TRBD1 or TRBD2 may supply D (5 bases each). V was trimmed by 6 bases and J by 7 bases, leaving 16 bases between them. In germline, CDR1 is MNHEY, CDR2 SVGAGI. The CDR3 length is 13 residues. The CDR3 DNA reads as TGTGCCAGCAGGTCCGGGACGGCCGTGGAGCAGTACTTC. This codes for CASRSGTAVEQYF.

The chain uses TRBV2 and TRBJ1-4; D is unresolved. The CDR3 is 15 residues long. Germline assignment: CDR1 SNHLY and CDR2 FYNNEI. Trimming took 2 bases from V and 7 from J, leaving 14 bases between them. CDR3 in DNA: TGTGCCAGCAGTGAATTTGGGCAGGCCAGTGAAAAACTGTTTTTT. Protein: CASSEFGQASEKLFF.

The V and J genes are TRBV11-2 and TRBJ1-1; D is unclear. This CDR3 comprises 15 residues. Germline CDR1 reads SGHAT; CDR2 reads FQNNGV. V was cut by 0 bases and J by 0 bases, with 8 bases left in between. CDR3 sequence reads: CASSLEGGMNTEAFF. The CDR3 DNA follows: TGTGCCAGCAGCTTAGAAGGCGGCATGAACACTGAAGCTTTCTTT.

The chain carries TRBV7-3 and TRBJ1-3, with D perhaps TRBD1 (6 bases). V lost 0 bases and J lost 3, with 12 bases in between. The CDR3 runs 16 residues. Looked up from germline, CDR1 is SGHTA and CDR2 is FQGTGA. CDR3 sequence (DNA): TGTGCCAGCAGCTTAACGGGGGCGGGAGGTGGAAACACCATATATTTT. Encoded protein: CASSLTGAGGGNTIYF.

The chain couples TRBV28 to TRBJ1-6, with 8 bases identical to TRBD1. Germline CDR1 and CDR2: MDHEN and SYDVKM. The ends lost 6 bases at V and 7 bases at J; junction bases unmatched: 8. The CDR3 sequence is 15 residues long. CDR3 in DNA: TGTGCCAGCAGACGCTTTCAGGGGGCAAATTCACCCCTCCACTTT. Translation: CASRRFQGANSPLHF.

The V and J genes are TRBV7-3 and TRBJ2-3; 11 bases align to TRBD2. From germline, CDR1 is SGHTA and CDR2 FQGTGA. V shed 7 bases, J shed 3 bases, and the junction held 6 bases outside the gene matches. This CDR3 is 15 amino acids long. The CDR3 nucleotides read TGTGCCAGCACGCTAGCGGGGGGTAAAACAGATACGCAGTATTTT. This gives the protein CASTLAGGKTDTQYF.

V and J are TRBV7-9 and TRBJ1-2; D possibly corresponds to TRBD1 (5 bases). Trimming took 0 bases from V and 4 from J, leaving 6 bases between them. Germline values: CDR1 SEHNR, CDR2 FQNEAQ (reference sequence). There are 13 residues in the CDR3. The DNA for the CDR3 is TGTGCCAGCAGCTTAGCGACAGCCTATGGCTACACCTTC. Its translation is CASSLATAYGYTF.